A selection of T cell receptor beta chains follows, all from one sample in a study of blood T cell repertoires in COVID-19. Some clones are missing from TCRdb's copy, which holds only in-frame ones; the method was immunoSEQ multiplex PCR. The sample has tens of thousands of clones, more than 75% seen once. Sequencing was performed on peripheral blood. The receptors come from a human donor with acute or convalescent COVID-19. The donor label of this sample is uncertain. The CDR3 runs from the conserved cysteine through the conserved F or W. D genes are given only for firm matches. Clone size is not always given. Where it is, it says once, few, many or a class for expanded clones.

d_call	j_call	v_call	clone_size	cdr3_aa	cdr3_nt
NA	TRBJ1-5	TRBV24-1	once	CATSEPTANQPQHF	TGTGCCACCAGTGAACCCACAGCTAATCAGCCCCAGCATTTT
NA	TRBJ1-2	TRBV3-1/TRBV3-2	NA	CASSQGQRYYGYTF	TGTGCCAGCAGCCAGGGGCAGCGCTACTATGGCTACACCTTC
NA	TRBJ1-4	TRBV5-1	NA	CASSLQGNLGEKLFF	TGCGCCAGCAGCCTGCAGGGTAATCTTGGTGAAAAACTGTTTTTT
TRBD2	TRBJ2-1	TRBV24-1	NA	CATSDLGGRAMDEQFF	TGTGCCACCAGTGATTTGGGCGGGAGGGCCATGGATGAGCAGTTCTTC
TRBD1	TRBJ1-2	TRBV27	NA	CASSLSHRGEGYTF	TGTGCCAGCAGTTTAAGTCACAGGGGTGAAGGCTACACCTTC
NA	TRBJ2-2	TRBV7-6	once	CASSLGSRNTGELFF	TGTGCCAGCAGCTTAGGATCGCGTAACACCGGGGAGCTGTTTTTT
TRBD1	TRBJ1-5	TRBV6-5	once	CASVAVTGGSQPQHF	TGTGCCAGCGTTGCTGTGACAGGGGGCAGTCAGCCCCAGCATTTT
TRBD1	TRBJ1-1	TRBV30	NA	CAGDRGKRAFF	TGTGCCGGAGACAGGGGAAAAAGGGCTTTCTTT
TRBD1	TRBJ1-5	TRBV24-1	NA	CATSDTGTGGGNQPQHF	TGTGCCACCAGTGATACTGGGACAGGGGGCGGCAATCAGCCCCAGCATTTT
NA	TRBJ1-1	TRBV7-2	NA	CASSLTGGAFF	TGTGCCAGCAGCTTAACCGGGGGAGCTTTCTTT
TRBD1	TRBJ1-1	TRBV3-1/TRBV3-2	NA	CASSPGQAVTEAFF	TGTGCCAGCTCACCGGGACAGGCGGTCACTGAAGCTTTCTTT
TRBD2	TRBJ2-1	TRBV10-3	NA	CAISESTSGSNEQFF	TGTGCCATCAGTGAGAGCACTAGCGGGAGTAATGAGCAGTTCTTC
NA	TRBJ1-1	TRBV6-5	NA	CASSYSTTVDTEAFF	TGTGCCAGCAGTTACTCGACGACAGTGGACACTGAAGCTTTCTTT
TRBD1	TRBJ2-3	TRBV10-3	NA	CAIRDPTGGRTDTQYF	TGTGCCATCAGGGACCCGACAGGGGGCCGGACAGATACGCAGTATTTT
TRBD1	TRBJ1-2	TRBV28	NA	CASRLYQGVYGYTF	TGTGCCAGCAGGCTATATCAGGGGGTCTATGGCTACACCTTC
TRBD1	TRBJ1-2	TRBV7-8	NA	CASSLALSGTGGSVGYTF	TGTGCCAGCAGCTTAGCGTTATCTGGGACAGGGGGCTCTGTAGGCTACACCTTC
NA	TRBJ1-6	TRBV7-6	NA	CASSPTGLNSPLHF	TGTGCCAGCAGCCCCACAGGGTTAAATTCACCCCTCCACTTT
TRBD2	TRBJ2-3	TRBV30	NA	CAWSGLAGADTQYF	TGTGCCTGGAGTGGACTAGCGGGGGCAGATACGCAGTATTTT
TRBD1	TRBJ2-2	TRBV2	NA	CASSETGSTGELFF	TGTGCCAGCAGTGAGACAGGGTCCACCGGGGAGCTGTTTTTT
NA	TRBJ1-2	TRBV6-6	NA	CASSHGEGKYGYTF	TGTGCCAGCAGTCACGGGGAGGGAAAGTATGGCTACACCTTC
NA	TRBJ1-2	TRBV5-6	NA	CASSLTGSGYGYTF	TGTGCCAGCAGCTTAACAGGTAGTGGGTATGGCTACACCTTC
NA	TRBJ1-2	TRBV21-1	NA	CATQPSRGGARYGYTF	TGTGCCACCCAACCATCCCGGGGGGGCGCGAGGTATGGCTACACCTTC
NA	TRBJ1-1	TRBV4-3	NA	CASSLTWSGNTEAFF	TGCGCCAGCAGCCTCACTTGGAGTGGGAACACTGAAGCTTTCTTT
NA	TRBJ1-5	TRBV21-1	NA	CANPGGDTGNQPQHF	TGTGCCAACCCCGGGGGGGACACAGGGAATCAGCCCCAGCATTTT
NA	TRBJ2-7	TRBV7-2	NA	CASTDTPTAYEQYF	TGTGCCAGCACCGATACCCCGACAGCCTACGAGCAGTACTTC
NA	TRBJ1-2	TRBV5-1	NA	CASSTDSRVGGYTF	TGCGCCAGCAGCACGGACAGCCGTGTTGGGGGCTACACCTTC
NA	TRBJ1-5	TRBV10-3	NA	CAISETGTHQPQHF	TGTGCCATCAGTGAGACAGGGACCCATCAGCCCCAGCATTTT
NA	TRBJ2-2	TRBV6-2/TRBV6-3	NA	CASSYFGGQGGELFF	TGTGCCAGCAGTTACTTCGGGGGGCAAGGCGGGGAGCTGTTTTTT
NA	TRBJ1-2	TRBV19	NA	CASSIGDYGYTF	TGTGCCAGTAGTATAGGAGACTATGGCTACACCTTC
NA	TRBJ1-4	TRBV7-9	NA	CASSARGTNEKLFF	TGTGCCAGCAGCGCCAGAGGCACCAATGAAAAACTGTTTTTT
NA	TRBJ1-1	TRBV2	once	CASRDRGWQAFF	TGTGCCAGCAGGGATAGGGGGTGGCAAGCTTTCTTT
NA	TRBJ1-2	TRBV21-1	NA	CASEREAGYGYTF	TGTGCCAGTGAGAGGGAGGCTGGCTATGGCTACACCTTC
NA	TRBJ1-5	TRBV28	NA	CASNPGLLNQPQHF	TGTGCCAGCAACCCGGGACTGCTTAATCAGCCCCAGCATTTT
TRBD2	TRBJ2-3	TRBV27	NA	CASSSGLAGTDTQYF	TGTGCCAGCAGTTCGGGACTAGCCGGCACAGATACGCAGTATTTT
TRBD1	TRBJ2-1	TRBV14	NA	CASSQPGTGPMNEQFF	TGTGCCAGCAGCCAGCCGGGGACAGGGCCAATGAATGAGCAGTTCTTC
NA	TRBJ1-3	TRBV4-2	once	CASSQGGVDSGNTIYF	TGTGCCAGCAGCCAAGGGGGGGTGGATTCTGGAAACACCATATATTTT
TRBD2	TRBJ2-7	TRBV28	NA	CASRGRLAESSYEQYF	TGTGCCAGCAGGGGGAGACTAGCCGAAAGCTCCTACGAGCAGTACTTC
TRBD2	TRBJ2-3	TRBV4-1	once	CASSLLAGGTDTQYF	TGCGCCAGCAGCCTACTAGCGGGAGGGACAGATACGCAGTATTTT
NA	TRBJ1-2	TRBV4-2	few	CASSRVGELYGYTF	TGTGCCAGCAGCAGAGTCGGAGAACTCTATGGCTACACCTTC
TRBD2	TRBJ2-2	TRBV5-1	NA	CASSLASGGANTGELFF	TGCGCCAGCAGCTTGGCAAGCGGGGGGGCGAACACCGGGGAGCTGTTTTTT
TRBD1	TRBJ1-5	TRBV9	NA	CASSRGTGDSNQPQHF	TGTGCCAGCAGTCGTGGGACAGGGGATAGCAATCAGCCCCAGCATTTT
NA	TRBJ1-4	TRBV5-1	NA	CASRVPQGSTNEKLFF	TGCGCCAGCAGAGTCCCTCAGGGCTCAACTAATGAAAAACTGTTTTTT
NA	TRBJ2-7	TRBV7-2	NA	CASSLTGSGTYEQYF	TGTGCCAGCAGCTTAACCGGCTCAGGGACCTACGAGCAGTACTTC
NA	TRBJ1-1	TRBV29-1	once	CSVEDQPGSEAFF	TGCAGCGTTGAAGATCAGCCAGGGTCTGAAGCTTTCTTT
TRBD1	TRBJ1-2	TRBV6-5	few	CASTAQQGNYGYTF	TGTGCCAGCACCGCCCAACAGGGGAACTATGGCTACACCTTC
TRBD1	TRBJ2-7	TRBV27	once	CASMTGTGLPYEQYF	TGTGCCAGCATGACCGGGACAGGGCTTCCCTACGAGCAGTACTTC
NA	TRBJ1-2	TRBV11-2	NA	CASSSQADYGYTF	TGTGCCAGCAGCTCACAGGCGGACTATGGCTACACCTTC
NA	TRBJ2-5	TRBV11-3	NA	CASSLGGGETQYF	TGTGCCAGCAGCTTAGGAGGGGGAGAGACCCAGTACTTC
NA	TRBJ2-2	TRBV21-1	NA	CASSGRDRGYSNTGELFF	TGTGCCAGCAGCGGCCGGGACAGGGGGTACTCGAACACCGGGGAGCTGTTTTTT
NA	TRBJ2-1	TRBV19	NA	CASSTPLATSYNEQFF	TGTGCCAGTAGTACTCCGCTAGCGACCTCCTACAATGAGCAGTTCTTC
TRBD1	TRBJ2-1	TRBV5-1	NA	CASSLGGPLAEQFF	TGCGCCAGCAGCTTAGGGGGCCCCCTCGCCGAGCAGTTCTTC
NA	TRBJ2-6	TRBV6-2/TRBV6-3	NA	CASSDGQYSGANVLTF	TGTGCCAGCAGTGATGGACAGTACTCTGGGGCCAACGTCCTGACTTTC